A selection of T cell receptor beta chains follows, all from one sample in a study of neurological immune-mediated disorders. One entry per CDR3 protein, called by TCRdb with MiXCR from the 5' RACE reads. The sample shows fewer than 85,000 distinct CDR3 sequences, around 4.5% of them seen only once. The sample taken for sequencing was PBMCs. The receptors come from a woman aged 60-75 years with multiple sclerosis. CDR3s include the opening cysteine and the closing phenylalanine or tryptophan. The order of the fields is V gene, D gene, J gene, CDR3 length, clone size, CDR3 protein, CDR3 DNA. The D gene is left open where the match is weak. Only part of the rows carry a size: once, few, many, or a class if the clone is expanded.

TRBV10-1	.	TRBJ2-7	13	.	CASSASTGYEQYF	TGCGCCAGCAGTGCCTCGACAGGCTACGAGCAGTACTTC
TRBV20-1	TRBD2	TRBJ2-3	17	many	CSARGTSGGAWTDTQYF	TGCAGTGCTAGAGGGACTAGCGGGGGGGCCTGGACAGATACGCAGTATTTT
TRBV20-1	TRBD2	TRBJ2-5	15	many	CSARVEAGVGETQYF	TGCAGTGCTAGAGTGGAGGCGGGGGTTGGGGAGACCCAGTACTTC
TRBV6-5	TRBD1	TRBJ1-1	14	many	CASIAQGTRGEAFF	TGTGCCAGCATCGCACAGGGGACGAGAGGTGAAGCTTTCTTT
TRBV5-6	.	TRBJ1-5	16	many	CASSLRWAGSNQPQHF	TGTGCCAGCAGTCTTCGGTGGGCGGGTAGCAATCAGCCCCAGCATTTT
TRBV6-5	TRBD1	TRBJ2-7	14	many	CASRSDRGNYEQYF	TGTGCCAGCAGATCGGACAGGGGGAACTACGAGCAGTACTTC
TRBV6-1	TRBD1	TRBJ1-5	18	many	CASSDPKPTDRGFVPQHF	TGTGCCAGCAGTGACCCCAAGCCCACTGACAGGGGGTTTGTGCCCCAGCATTTT
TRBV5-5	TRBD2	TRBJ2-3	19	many	CASSPPLLASGGAADTQYF	TGTGCCAGCAGCCCCCCATTGTTGGCTAGCGGGGGGGCCGCAGATACGCAGTATTTT
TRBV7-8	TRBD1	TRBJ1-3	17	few	CASSLASRTGGGNTIYF	TGTGCCAGCAGCTTAGCTTCCCGGACAGGGGGTGGAAACACCATATATTTT
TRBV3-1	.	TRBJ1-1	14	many	CASSRGTADTEAFF	TGTGCCAGCAGCCGCGGGACCGCCGACACTGAAGCTTTCTTT
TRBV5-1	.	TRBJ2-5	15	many	CASSLEQGVGETQYF	TGCGCCAGCAGCTTGGAACAGGGAGTTGGAGAGACCCAGTACTTC
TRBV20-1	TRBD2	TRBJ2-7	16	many	CSARTMLAGGRFEQYF	TGCAGTGCTAGGACGATGCTAGCGGGGGGGCGGTTCGAGCAGTACTTC
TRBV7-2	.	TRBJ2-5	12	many	CASSFLGETQYF	TGTGCCAGCAGTTTTCTAGGGGAGACCCAGTACTTC
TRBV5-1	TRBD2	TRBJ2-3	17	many	CASSLGPAGTITDTQYF	TGCGCCAGCAGCTTGGGTCCAGCGGGGACGATCACAGATACGCAGTATTTT
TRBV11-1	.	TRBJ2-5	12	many	CASSFNGRTQYF	TGTGCCAGCAGCTTCAACGGTAGGACCCAGTACTTC
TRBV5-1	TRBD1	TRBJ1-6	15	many	CASSLHGTGASPLHF	TGCGCCAGCAGCCTCCACGGGACAGGGGCCTCACCCCTCCACTTT
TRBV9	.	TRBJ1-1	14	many	CASSARTVNTEAFF	TGTGCCAGCAGTGCCCGGACGGTGAACACTGAAGCTTTCTTT
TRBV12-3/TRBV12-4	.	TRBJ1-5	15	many	CASSLIQGGGQPQHF	TGTGCCAGCAGTTTAATCCAGGGCGGAGGTCAGCCCCAGCATTTT
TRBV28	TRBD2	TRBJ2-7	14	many	CASTVAGAISEQYF	TGTGCCAGCACGGTAGCGGGGGCCATTTCCGAGCAGTACTTC
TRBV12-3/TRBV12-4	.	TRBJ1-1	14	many	CASSLGRMNTEAFF	TGTGCCAGCAGTTTGGGCCGAATGAACACTGAAGCTTTCTTT
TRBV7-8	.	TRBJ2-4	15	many	CASSLSGQTGNIQYF	TGTGCCAGCAGCTTAAGCGGGCAGACCGGAAACATTCAGTACTTC
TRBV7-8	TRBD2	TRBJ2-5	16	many	CASSPSGLAGGKTQYF	TGTGCCAGCAGCCCTTCGGGACTAGCGGGCGGAAAGACCCAGTACTTC
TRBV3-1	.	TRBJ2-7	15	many	CASSQVGSSLYEQYF	TGTGCCAGCAGCCAAGTAGGGAGCTCTCTGTACGAGCAGTACTTC
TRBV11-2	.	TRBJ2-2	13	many	CASSLQLTGELFF	TGTGCCAGCAGCTTACAGCTGACCGGGGAGCTGTTTTTT
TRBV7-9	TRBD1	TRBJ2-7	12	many	CASSWGQGEQYF	TGTGCCAGCAGCTGGGGACAGGGGGAGCAGTACTTC
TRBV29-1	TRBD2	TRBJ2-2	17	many	CSVVIERGVPEAGELFF	TGCAGCGTTGTCATAGAGCGGGGGGTACCAGAGGCCGGGGAGCTGTTTTTT
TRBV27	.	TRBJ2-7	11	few	CASQGGYEQYF	TGTGCCTCCCAGGGGGGCTACGAGCAGTACTTC
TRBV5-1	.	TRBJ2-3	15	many	CASSLGSVGTDTQYF	TGCGCCAGCAGCTTGGGGTCGGTCGGCACAGATACGCAGTATTTT
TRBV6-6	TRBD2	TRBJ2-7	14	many	CASRALAGEDEQYF	TGTGCCAGCAGGGCGTTGGCGGGGGAAGACGAGCAGTACTTC
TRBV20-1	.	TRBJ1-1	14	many	CSAPQPRGNTEAFF	TGCAGTGCTCCTCAACCCAGGGGGAACACTGAAGCTTTCTTT
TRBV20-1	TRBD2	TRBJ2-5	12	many	CSASGEGETQYF	TGCAGTGCTAGCGGGGAGGGGGAGACCCAGTACTTC
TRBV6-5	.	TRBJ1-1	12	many	CASTEGLGEAFF	TGTGCCAGCACTGAGGGCCTGGGTGAAGCTTTCTTT
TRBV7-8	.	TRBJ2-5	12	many	CASRPRSRTQYF	TGTGCCAGCCGACCCAGGTCTCGGACCCAGTACTTC
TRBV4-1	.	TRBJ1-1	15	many	CASSQEPTLNTEAFF	TGCGCCAGCAGCCAAGAGCCGACGCTGAACACTGAAGCTTTCTTT
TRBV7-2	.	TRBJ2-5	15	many	CASSTQTGRGETQYF	TGTGCCAGCAGCACACAGACAGGGCGGGGGGAGACCCAGTACTTC
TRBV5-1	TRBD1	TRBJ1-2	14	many	CASSLGQGGYGYTF	TGCGCCAGCAGCTTGGGACAGGGCGGCTATGGCTACACCTTC
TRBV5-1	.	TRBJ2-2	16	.	CVSSLLAGRNTGELFF	TGCGTCAGCAGCTTGCTTGCAGGGAGGAACACCGGGGAGCTGTTTTTT
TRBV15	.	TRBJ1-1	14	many	CATSRQDFLSEAFF	TGTGCCACCAGCAGACAGGACTTCCTAAGTGAAGCTTTCTTT
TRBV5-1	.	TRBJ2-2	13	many	CASSLDYTGELFF	TGCGCCAGCAGCTTGGATTACACCGGGGAGCTGTTTTTT
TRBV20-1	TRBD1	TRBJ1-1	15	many	CSALPSGQPNTEAFF	TGCAGTGCCCTTCCCTCGGGACAGCCGAACACTGAAGCTTTCTTT
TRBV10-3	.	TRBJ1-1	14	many	CASRGGERNTEAFF	TGTGCCAGCCGGGGGGGCGAGAGGAACACTGAAGCTTTCTTT
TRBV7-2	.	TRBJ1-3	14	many	CARDSFSSGNTIYF	TGTGCCAGGGACAGCTTTTCCTCTGGAAACACCATATATTTT
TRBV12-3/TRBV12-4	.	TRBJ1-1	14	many	CASSLDRSYTEAFF	TGTGCCAGCAGTTTAGACAGGTCGTACACTGAAGCTTTCTTT
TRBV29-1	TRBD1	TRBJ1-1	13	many	CSVVGTGGTEAFF	TGCAGCGTTGTGGGGACAGGCGGCACTGAAGCTTTCTTT
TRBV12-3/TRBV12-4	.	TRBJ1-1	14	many	CASSSPPGSTEAFF	TGTGCCAGCAGTTCCCCACCGGGCAGCACTGAAGCTTTCTTT
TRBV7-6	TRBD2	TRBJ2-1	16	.	CASSLGAGGWFNEQFF	TGTGCCAGCAGCCTAGGAGCGGGGGGGTGGTTTAATGAGCAGTTCTTC
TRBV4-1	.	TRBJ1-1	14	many	CASSQDSGVTEAFF	TGCGCCAGCAGCCAAGATTCCGGGGTCACTGAAGCTTTCTTT
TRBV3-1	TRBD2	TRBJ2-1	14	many	CASSQIAGNNEQFF	TGTGCCAGCAGCCAGATAGCGGGGAACAATGAGCAGTTCTTC
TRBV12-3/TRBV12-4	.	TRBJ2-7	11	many	CATSGLYEQYF	TGTGCCACCTCGGGGCTATACGAGCAGTACTTC
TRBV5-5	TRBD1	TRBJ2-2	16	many	CASSLTGTGDLGELFF	TGTGCCAGCAGCTTAACCGGGACAGGGGATCTCGGGGAGCTGTTTTTT
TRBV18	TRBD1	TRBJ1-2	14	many	CASSPGQGNYGYTF	TGTGCCAGCTCACCCGGACAGGGGAACTATGGCTACACCTTC
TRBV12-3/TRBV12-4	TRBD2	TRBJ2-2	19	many	CASSSRRLAGGANTGELFF	TGTGCCAGCAGTTCCCGCAGGCTAGCGGGGGGGGCGAACACCGGGGAGCTGTTTTTT
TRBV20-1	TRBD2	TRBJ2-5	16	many	CSAPGLAGGLGETQYF	TGCAGTGCACCGGGACTAGCGGGGGGTTTAGGAGAGACCCAGTACTTC
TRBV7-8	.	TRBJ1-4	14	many	CASSQQGGPEKLFF	TGTGCCAGCAGCCAACAGGGAGGGCCCGAAAAACTGTTTTTT
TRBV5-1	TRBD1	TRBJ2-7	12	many	CASSRRQGEQYF	TGCGCCAGCAGCCGGCGACAGGGCGAGCAGTACTTC
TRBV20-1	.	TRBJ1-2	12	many	CSFKTGDYGYTF	TGCAGTTTTAAAACAGGAGATTATGGCTACACCTTC